Sequencing of this TCR beta chain was carried out in a study of T-cell memory formation after mild COVID-19. Trimming removed 3 bases from V and 5 bases from J; junction bases left unmatched: 11. The CDR3 spans 15 residues. Germline V gene data show CDR1 as SGHRS and CDR2 as YFSETQ. This clonotype was observed a handful of times. TCRdb used MiXCR to reprocess the 5' RACE reads, holding one entry per CDR3 protein. The profile shows a few hundred thousand distinct CDR3 sequences, approximately 9% of them singletons. V is TRBV5-1 and J is TRBJ2-7; the match to TRBD2 covers 7 bases. This sequence originates from a man younger than 35 who had mild COVID-19 (a few samples of this study predate the infection). Cell type and time point are not known. The specimen was PBMCs or a T cell subset sorted from them (not recorded which). The CDR3 loop reads CASSSEGGAGHEQYF. In DNA, the CDR3 is TGCGCCAGCAGCTCGGAGGGAGGGGCCGGCCACGAGCAGTACTTC.